A single sample is the source of the 3 T cell receptor beta chains below, sequenced in a study of early T cells in non-severe SARS-CoV-2 infection. TCRdb used MiXCR to reprocess the 5' RACE reads, holding one entry per CDR3 protein. Of tens of thousands of distinct CDR3 sequences listed, 12% are singletons. The sample comprised whole blood. These TCRs come from an adult who was a healthcare worker with PCR-confirmed SARS-CoV-2 infection or an uninfected control (not recorded which).

This clonotype was recorded many times. The rearrangement links TRBV5-1 to TRBJ1-1; perhaps TRBD1 as D (6 bases). The CDR3 consists of 15 residues. Germline V CDR1 and CDR2: SGHRS, YFSETQ. The V and J ends lost 4 bases and 5 bases respectively, with 18 bases between them. CDR3 sequence: CASSVPQGKSTEAFF. CDR3 DNA: TGCGCCAGCAGCGTACCCCAGGGGAAGAGTACTGAAGCTTTCTTT. The full variable domain, completed using reference TRBV5-1 and TRBJ1-1, is KAGVTQTPRYLIKTRGQQVTLSCSPISGHRSVSWYQQTPGQGLQFLFEYFSETQRNKGNFPGRFSGRQFSNSRSEMNVSTLELGDSALYLCASSVPQGKSTEAFFGQGTRLTVV.

There are a few counts of this clonotype. The chain links TRBV28 to TRBJ2-4; maybe TRBD1 (7 bases). Trimming cost V 2 bases and J 3 bases, with 8 bases left between them. The CDR3 has 14 amino acids. Germline CDR1 MDHEN, CDR2 SYDVKM. CDR3: CASSLQGGKNIQYF. CDR3 DNA sequence: TGTGCCAGCAGTTTACAGGGGGGCAAAAACATTCAGTACTTC.

This rearrangement joins TRBV3-1 to TRBJ2-7, with no clear D. Germline V gene sequence: CDR1 LGHDT, CDR2 YNNKEL (reference sequence). The CDR3 is 15 amino acids. V was pared by 1 base and J by 0 bases, with 10 bases between. CDR3 in DNA: TGTGCCAGCAGCCAAGGGGTCACGTCCTCCTACGAGCAGTACTTC. It is translated as CASSQGVTSSYEQYF.